Listed below are T cell receptor beta chains from one sample, sequenced in a study of blood T cell repertoires in COVID-19. Clones were sequenced by immunoSEQ multiplex PCR, and TCRdb holds only the in-frame ones, with some missing. The data hold 180,000 or so clones, with approximately 85% observed a single time. Sequencing was carried out using peripheral blood. The receptor set was obtained from a human donor with active or convalescent COVID-19. The donor label of this sample is uncertain. Each CDR3 is given with its conserved first and last residue. Where a row states a size, it is once, few, many or the class of an expanded clone; other rows omit it.

TRBJ2-7 TRBV9 once CASSEGDPNYEQYF
TRBJ1-5 TRBV6-1 - CASSDYGTLTYSNQPQHF
TRBJ2-7 TRBV4-1 once CASSQQAHYEQYF
TRBJ2-3 TRBV27 - CASSLRATDTQYF
TRBJ1-4 TRBV28 - CASMPGSGVGEKLFF
TRBJ1-1 TRBV19 - CASSMRGPRSHTEAFF
TRBJ2-1 TRBV18 - CASSPDRVYNEQFF
TRBJ1-5 TRBV13 - CASSLRGYQPQHF
TRBJ2-1 TRBV7-9 - CASSSYMSGGVYNEQFF
TRBJ2-5 TRBV3-1/TRBV3-2 once CASSQRGGAQETQYF
TRBJ2-1 TRBV6-5 - CASSYRSLVSNEQFF
TRBJ1-5 TRBV12-3/TRBV12-4 once CASSFTRDQPQHF
TRBJ2-2 TRBV7-9 - CASSPKEGGANTGELFF
TRBJ2-3 TRBV5-4 - CASSLQQGAGTDTQYF
TRBJ1-6 TRBV28 - CASSLARQGSSPLHF
TRBJ2-7 TRBV3-1/TRBV3-2 - CASSRATGTRFYEQYF
TRBJ1-2 TRBV13 - CASSPGREGGYTF
TRBJ2-3 TRBV27 - CASSSLAGGPHSTDTQYF
TRBJ2-7 TRBV19 - CASSTTGTSVVSTPYEQYF
TRBJ2-5 TRBV28 - CASSLSLRLAGETQYF
TRBJ1-1 TRBV13 - CASSLGNRLNTEAFF
TRBJ1-2 TRBV7-2 - CASSRDRPYGYTF
TRBJ2-4 TRBV28 - CASSSGTSGLF
TRBJ2-7 TRBV5-6 - CASSTGTGQYF
TRBJ1-5 TRBV9 - CASSDLLLGGDQPQHF
TRBJ2-1 TRBV19 - CASTGTGDYNEQFF
TRBJ2-7 TRBV28 - CASWGDRVYEQYF
TRBJ1-3 TRBV5-1 once CASSLAGQGNTIYF
TRBJ1-5 TRBV6-2/TRBV6-3 - CASTPGANSNQPQHF
TRBJ2-1 TRBV6-1 - CASSAPGLAGGIEQFF
TRBJ2-1 TRBV7-8 - CASSFPESHEQFF
TRBJ2-3 TRBV19 once CASSIDRDTQYF
TRBJ2-7 TRBV19 once CASSPRDYEQYF
TRBJ2-4 TRBV30 - CAWRPPEERNIQYF
TRBJ1-2 TRBV28 - CASSPSGYGYTF